These T cell receptor beta chains were read from a single sample in a study of Graves' ophthalmopathy and Graves' hyperthyroidism. TCRdb re-called the multiplex PCR reads through MiXCR, storing one row per CDR3 protein. The table shows about 57,000 distinct CDR3 sequences, with approximately 50% occurring only once. The sample was peripheral blood. The receptors were sampled from an adult woman with Graves' ophthalmopathy. Each CDR3 is given with its conserved first and last residue. Each record gives: D gene, V gene, J gene, clone size, CDR3 protein, CDR3 DNA. The D gene is left open where the match is weak. Rows may omit the clone size; those that give it use once, few, many or a size class.

d_gene: -
v_gene: TRBV28
j_gene: TRBJ1-2
abundance: many
CDR3aa: CASIRAARSYGYTF
CDR3nt: TGTGCCAGCATCCGAGCGGCTCGGAGCTATGGCTACACCTTC

d_gene: TRBD1
v_gene: TRBV19
j_gene: TRBJ1-5
abundance: -
CDR3aa: CATGQAQHF
CDR3nt: TGTGCCACGGGACAGGCCCAGCATTTT

d_gene: TRBD2
v_gene: TRBV20-1
j_gene: TRBJ2-2
abundance: -
CDR3aa: CSANSGSNTGELFF
CDR3nt: TGCAGTGCTAATAGCGGGAGTAACACCGGGGAGCTGTTTTTT

d_gene: -
v_gene: TRBV7-6
j_gene: TRBJ2-5
abundance: -
CDR3aa: CASSSTPTVTQYF
CDR3nt: TGTGCCAGCAGCTCCACTCCTACAGTGACCCAGTACTTC

d_gene: TRBD1
v_gene: TRBV20-1
j_gene: TRBJ1-2
abundance: -
CDR3aa: CSAAQGAGGDYGYTF
CDR3nt: TGCAGTGCCGCCCAGGGAGCAGGGGGCGACTATGGCTACACCTTC

d_gene: -
v_gene: TRBV7-7
j_gene: TRBJ2-1
abundance: medium-sized
CDR3aa: CASSLDGDSYNEQFF
CDR3nt: TGTGCTAGCAGCTTAGACGGGGACTCCTACAATGAGCAGTTCTTC

d_gene: -
v_gene: TRBV30
j_gene: TRBJ2-3
abundance: few
CDR3aa: CAWRSWTYTDTQYF
CDR3nt: TGTGCCTGGAGGTCATGGACTTACACAGATACGCAGTATTTT

d_gene: TRBD2
v_gene: TRBV2
j_gene: TRBJ2-1
abundance: once
CDR3aa: CASSEELAGAGGYNEQFF
CDR3nt: TGTGCCAGCAGTGAAGAACTAGCGGGAGCAGGCGGTTACAATGAGCAGTTCTTC

d_gene: -
v_gene: TRBV11-2
j_gene: TRBJ2-7
abundance: many
CDR3aa: CASSRSPGGYEQYF
CDR3nt: TGTGCCAGCAGCCGATCCCCTGGGGGATACGAGCAGTACTTC

d_gene: -
v_gene: TRBV11-2
j_gene: TRBJ2-3
abundance: few
CDR3aa: CASSRDRDTQYF
CDR3nt: TGTGCCAGCAGCCGAGACAGGGATACGCAGTATTTT

d_gene: -
v_gene: TRBV25-1
j_gene: TRBJ2-7
abundance: few
CDR3aa: CASRVPYEQYF
CDR3nt: TGTGCTAGCAGGGTACCCTACGAGCAGTACTTC

d_gene: TRBD1
v_gene: TRBV7-2
j_gene: TRBJ2-7
abundance: many
CDR3aa: CASSLALRTGASYEQYF
CDR3nt: TGTGCCAGCAGCTTAGCGCTACGGACAGGGGCCTCCTACGAGCAGTACTTC

d_gene: -
v_gene: TRBV7-2
j_gene: TRBJ2-6
abundance: -
CDR3aa: CASSPGAPTSEANVLTF
CDR3nt: TGCGCCAGCAGCCCGGGGGCACCGACCTCTGAGGCCAACGTCCTGACTTTC

d_gene: TRBD1
v_gene: TRBV14
j_gene: TRBJ1-4
abundance: -
CDR3aa: CASSRTGNEKLFF
CDR3nt: TGTGCCAGCAGCCGGACAGGGAACGAAAAACTGTTTTTT

d_gene: -
v_gene: TRBV2
j_gene: TRBJ1-1
abundance: many
CDR3aa: CASSPGRSNTEAFF
CDR3nt: TGTGCCAGCAGCCCGGGTCGTTCGAACACTGAAGCTTTCTTT

d_gene: TRBD2
v_gene: TRBV20-1
j_gene: TRBJ2-3
abundance: many
CDR3aa: CSAARTSGNTDTQYF
CDR3nt: TGCAGTGCTGCAAGGACTAGCGGGAACACAGATACGCAGTATTTT

d_gene: -
v_gene: TRBV6-2/TRBV6-3
j_gene: TRBJ2-6
abundance: many
CDR3aa: CASSYSSGANVLTF
CDR3nt: TGTGCCAGCAGTTACAGCTCTGGGGCCAACGTCCTGACTTTC

d_gene: -
v_gene: TRBV20-1
j_gene: TRBJ2-3
abundance: -
CDR3aa: CSAWPNSDAQYF
CDR3nt: TGCAGTGCTTGGCCTAACAGTGATGCGCAGTATTTT

d_gene: TRBD1
v_gene: TRBV29-1
j_gene: TRBJ1-6
abundance: medium-sized
CDR3aa: CSARTGDNSPLHF
CDR3nt: TGCAGCGCCCGGACAGGCGATAATTCACCCCTCCACTTT

d_gene: -
v_gene: TRBV20-1
j_gene: TRBJ1-5
abundance: -
CDR3aa: CSARGAGHQPQHF
CDR3nt: TGCAGTGCTAGAGGGGCCGGACATCAGCCCCAGCATTTT

d_gene: TRBD2
v_gene: TRBV15
j_gene: TRBJ2-3
abundance: few
CDR3aa: CATSRALGTSGNTDTQYF
CDR3nt: TGTGCCACCAGCAGAGCTCTTGGGACTAGCGGTAACACAGATACGCAGTATTTT

d_gene: -
v_gene: TRBV27
j_gene: TRBJ2-1
abundance: -
CDR3aa: CASRRAYNEQFF
CDR3nt: TGTGCCAGCAGAAGGGCCTACAATGAGCAGTTCTTC

d_gene: TRBD1
v_gene: TRBV5-1
j_gene: TRBJ1-4
abundance: -
CDR3aa: CASCWDRTEKLFF
CDR3nt: TGCGCCAGCTGCTGGGACAGAACTGAGAAACTGTTTTTT

d_gene: -
v_gene: TRBV9
j_gene: TRBJ1-6
abundance: medium-sized
CDR3aa: CASSVAAEGPLHF
CDR3nt: TGTGCCAGCAGCGTAGCGGCCGAAGGGCCCCTCCACTTT

d_gene: -
v_gene: TRBV9
j_gene: TRBJ1-5
abundance: -
CDR3aa: CASSVASGQPQHF
CDR3nt: TGTGCCAGCAGCGTAGCGTCCGGTCAGCCCCAGCATTTT

d_gene: TRBD1
v_gene: TRBV5-1
j_gene: TRBJ2-5
abundance: many
CDR3aa: CASSLDTGGLKTQYF
CDR3nt: TGCGCCAGCAGCTTGGATACAGGGGGCTTGAAGACCCAGTACTTC

d_gene: -
v_gene: TRBV20-1
j_gene: TRBJ2-3
abundance: -
CDR3aa: CSARDGGRWITDTQYF
CDR3nt: TGCAGTGCTAGAGATGGGGGCCGGTGGATCACAGATACGCAGTATTTT

d_gene: -
v_gene: TRBV12-3/TRBV12-4
j_gene: TRBJ1-2
abundance: many
CDR3aa: CASSPQIFYGYTF
CDR3nt: TGTGCCAGCAGTCCGCAAATCTTCTATGGCTACACCTTC

d_gene: -
v_gene: TRBV12-3/TRBV12-4
j_gene: TRBJ1-3
abundance: many
CDR3aa: CASRWFSGNTIYF
CDR3nt: TGTGCCAGCAGGTGGTTCTCTGGAAACACCATATATTTT

d_gene: -
v_gene: TRBV28
j_gene: TRBJ1-2
abundance: many
CDR3aa: CASSGEPYGYTF
CDR3nt: TGTGCCAGCAGCGGGGAGCCCTATGGCTACACCTTC

d_gene: -
v_gene: TRBV5-6
j_gene: TRBJ1-4
abundance: -
CDR3aa: CASRREKLFF
CDR3nt: TGTGCCAGCAGACGGGAAAAACTGTTTTTT

d_gene: TRBD1
v_gene: TRBV3-1
j_gene: TRBJ1-2
abundance: many
CDR3aa: CASSLGGGGNYGYTF
CDR3nt: TGTGCCAGCAGCCTAGGGGGCGGTGGTAACTATGGCTACACCTTC

d_gene: TRBD2
v_gene: TRBV5-1
j_gene: TRBJ2-1
abundance: many
CDR3aa: CASSPRQAGARGNEQFF
CDR3nt: TGCGCCAGCAGCCCCAGGCAGGCGGGAGCAAGAGGCAATGAGCAGTTCTTC

d_gene: TRBD2
v_gene: TRBV4-1
j_gene: TRBJ2-7
abundance: many
CDR3aa: CASSRFLAGGPVYEQYF
CDR3nt: TGCGCCAGCAGCCGGTTCTTAGCGGGAGGGCCTGTCTACGAGCAGTACTTC

d_gene: -
v_gene: TRBV2
j_gene: TRBJ2-7
abundance: -
CDR3aa: CASTSASYEQYF
CDR3nt: TGTGCCAGCACGTCCGCCTCCTACGAGCAGTACTTC

d_gene: -
v_gene: TRBV20-1
j_gene: TRBJ1-1
abundance: -
CDR3aa: CSARDSGTEAFF
CDR3nt: TGCAGTGCTAGAGATAGCGGTACTGAAGCTTTCTTT

d_gene: -
v_gene: TRBV20-1
j_gene: TRBJ2-3
abundance: many
CDR3aa: CSARDNPSDTQYF
CDR3nt: TGCAGTGCTAGAGATAACCCATCGGATACGCAGTATTTT

d_gene: -
v_gene: TRBV20-1
j_gene: TRBJ2-4
abundance: -
CDR3aa: CSASKGSQTKNIQYF
CDR3nt: TGCAGTGCTAGTAAGGGAAGTCAGACCAAAAACATTCAGTACTTC

d_gene: -
v_gene: TRBV24-1
j_gene: TRBJ2-7
abundance: -
CDR3aa: CATSASYVRSDSYEQYF
CDR3nt: TGTGCCACCAGTGCTAGCTACGTCAGGTCCGACTCCTACGAGCAGTACTTC

d_gene: -
v_gene: TRBV14
j_gene: TRBJ1-2
abundance: many
CDR3aa: CASSQDILASGYTF
CDR3nt: TGTGCCAGCAGCCAAGATATTTTAGCATCTGGCTACACCTTC

d_gene: -
v_gene: TRBV7-3
j_gene: TRBJ2-3
abundance: many
CDR3aa: CASSLASERADTQYF
CDR3nt: TGTGCCAGCAGCTTAGCGAGCGAACGAGCAGATACGCAGTATTTT

d_gene: TRBD2
v_gene: TRBV7-3
j_gene: TRBJ2-7
abundance: -
CDR3aa: CASSELAGEEQYF
CDR3nt: TGTGCCAGCAGCGAACTAGCGGGAGAAGAGCAGTACTTC

d_gene: TRBD1
v_gene: TRBV6-5
j_gene: TRBJ1-1
abundance: many
CDR3aa: CASSSMQGGTEAFF
CDR3nt: TGTGCCAGCAGTTCTATGCAGGGGGGCACTGAAGCTTTCTTT

d_gene: -
v_gene: TRBV10-3
j_gene: TRBJ1-5
abundance: -
CDR3aa: CARYGGRSRNQPQHF
CDR3nt: TGTGCTAGATATGGGGGACGGTCTAGGAATCAGCCCCAGCATTTT

d_gene: -
v_gene: TRBV2
j_gene: TRBJ1-5
abundance: -
CDR3aa: CASSEGEETQHF
CDR3nt: TGTGCCAGCAGTGAAGGGGAAGAGACCCAGCATTTT

d_gene: -
v_gene: TRBV20-1
j_gene: TRBJ2-7
abundance: -
CDR3aa: CSARVLEGFYEQYF
CDR3nt: TGCAGTGCTAGAGTCCTCGAGGGATTTTACGAGCAGTACTTC

d_gene: TRBD1
v_gene: TRBV7-2
j_gene: TRBJ1-5
abundance: -
CDR3aa: CASSLRRTGGFQPQHF
CDR3nt: TGTGCCAGCAGCTTACGTCGGACAGGGGGTTTTCAGCCCCAGCATTTT

d_gene: TRBD2
v_gene: TRBV28
j_gene: TRBJ2-5
abundance: many
CDR3aa: CASSTAGEEETQYF
CDR3nt: TGTGCCAGCAGTACAGCGGGAGAGGAAGAGACCCAGTACTTC

d_gene: TRBD1
v_gene: TRBV20-1
j_gene: TRBJ2-3
abundance: -
CDR3aa: CSASETGIDTQYF
CDR3nt: TGCAGTGCTAGCGAGACAGGGATAGATACGCAGTATTTT

d_gene: -
v_gene: TRBV30
j_gene: TRBJ2-5
abundance: few
CDR3aa: CAWTSPGREAQYF
CDR3nt: TGTGCCTGGACCAGTCCGGGCCGTGAAGCCCAGTACTTC

d_gene: -
v_gene: TRBV5-5
j_gene: TRBJ1-1
abundance: many
CDR3aa: CASSPIPGATEAFF
CDR3nt: TGTGCCAGCAGCCCCATACCGGGGGCCACTGAAGCTTTCTTT

d_gene: TRBD2
v_gene: TRBV6-6
j_gene: TRBJ2-1
abundance: many
CDR3aa: CASIPGLAGGPYNEQFF
CDR3nt: TGTGCCAGCATCCCGGGACTAGCGGGAGGGCCCTACAATGAGCAGTTCTTC

d_gene: -
v_gene: TRBV29-1
j_gene: TRBJ2-2
abundance: -
CDR3aa: CSGRTGELFF
CDR3nt: TGCAGCGGGAGGACCGGGGAGCTGTTTTTT

d_gene: TRBD1
v_gene: TRBV29-1
j_gene: TRBJ1-1
abundance: medium-sized
CDR3aa: CSVEIPRDRAEAFF
CDR3nt: TGCAGCGTTGAAATACCCCGGGACAGGGCGGAAGCTTTCTTT